This TCR beta chain came from a study of regulatory T cells in long-lasting Graves disease. Time point in this sample: newly diagnosed GD, antithyroid drugs for less than 3 months. After RNA was extracted from PBMCs, the TCR library was made from it. Study observations and caveats: Persistent disease preferred TRBV28, TRBJ1-2 and TRBJ2-5; new disease, TRBV20-1 and TRBJ2-1.

CDR3-region Arm-PCR and iRepertoire HTBI primers produced the TCR beta libraries. TCRdb ran MiXCR on the multiplex PCR reads and lists one entry per CDR3 protein. Among 450,000 to 650,000 distinct CDR3 sequences listed, about 15% were seen once. The CDR3 has 14 residues. Germline CDR1 is SNHLY and CDR2 is FYNNEI. Trimming cost V 2 bases and J 10 bases, with 12 bases left between them. Note on this clonotype: Its antigen is still unknown.

The same specimen was also included in a second study, on T cells in Graves' hyperthyroidism and ophthalmopathy. According to that study: HTBI primers were employed in a first-round RT-PCR of the TCR CDR3.

The rearrangement links TRBV2 to TRBJ1-6, with D uncertain. The specimen was peripheral blood mononuclear cells (PBMCs), collected at new diagnosis, from a patient treated with antithyroid drugs. The sequence was obtained from a woman aged 35-65 years with Graves disease. DNA of the CDR3: TGTGCCAGCAGTGAAAGCCGCACCTTGTCACCCCTCCACTTT. Translated, it gives CASSESRTLSPLHF.